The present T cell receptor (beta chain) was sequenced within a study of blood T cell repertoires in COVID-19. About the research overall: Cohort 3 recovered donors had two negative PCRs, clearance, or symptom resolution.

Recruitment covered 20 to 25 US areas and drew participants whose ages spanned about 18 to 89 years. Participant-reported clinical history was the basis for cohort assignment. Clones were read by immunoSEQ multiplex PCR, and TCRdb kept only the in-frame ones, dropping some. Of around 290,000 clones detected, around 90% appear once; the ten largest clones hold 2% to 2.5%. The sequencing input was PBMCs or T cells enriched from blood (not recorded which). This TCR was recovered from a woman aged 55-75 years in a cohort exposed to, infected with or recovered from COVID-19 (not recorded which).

CDR3 DNA: TGCGCCAGCAGCCACACCCCGGGGGGGGAGACCCAGTACTTC. Protein sequence: CASSHTPGGETQYF. The chain has TRBV4-1 and TRBJ2-5; TRBD2 agrees at 8 bases. The CDR3 consists of 14 residues. CDR1 MGHRA and CDR2 YSYEKL come from the germline V gene. V shed 3 bases and J 5 bases; nucleotides not matched to a gene: 5.